One and the same sample provided the 22 T cell receptor beta chains below, sequenced in a study of breast tumors, draining lymph nodes, adjacent tissues. TCRdb reanalysed the multiplex PCR reads using MiXCR and keeps one entry per CDR3 protein. The table lists 150,000 to 200,000 distinct CDR3 sequences, about 34% of them singletons. Axillary draining lymph nodes of breast cancer patients supplied the node samples. Sequenced input: axillary lymph node tissue. The receptors come from a female donor with breast cancer. Some clones in this sample may be carry-over from other donors' samples.

There are many counts of this clonotype. This chain joins TRBV28 and TRBJ2-3; 9 bases are shared with TRBD2. Germline trimming cut 8 bases from V and 4 bases from J; bases unmatched to any gene: 7. Germline CDR1 MDHEN, CDR2 SYDVKM. This CDR3 has 14 amino acids. CDR3 protein: CASAAGGPSDTQYF. The DNA for the CDR3 is TGTGCCAGCGCGGCGGGAGGGCCGTCAGATACGCAGTATTTT.

The table lists this clonotype with a few counts. V and J are TRBV6-2 or TRBV6-3 and TRBJ2-7; 11 nucleotides line up with TRBD1. The germline CDR1 and CDR2 sequences are MNHEY and SVGEGT. J gave up 6 bases and V 2 bases, and 6 bases lay outside the gene matches. This CDR3 contains 15 residues. CDR3: CASSYGTGGFREQYF. CDR3 bases: TGTGCCAGCAGTTACGGGACAGGGGGGTTTCGCGAGCAGTACTTC.

Points on this clonotype: A read error may be the cause here, since a much bigger clone is one base away. The rearrangement joins TRBV7-9 to TRBJ2-7; tentatively, D is TRBD1 (5 bases). V shed 6 bases and J shed 3 bases, with 9 bases lying between them. Germline assignment: CDR1 SEHNR and CDR2 FQNEAQ (reference sequence). The CDR3 spans 12 residues. The CDR3 DNA sequence: TGTGCCAGCAGTTTTAGGGGCTACGAGCAGTACTTC. It translates to CASSFRGYEQYF.

The chain couples TRBV20-1 to TRBJ1-5; 8 positions match TRBD1. V was clipped by 1 base and J by 1 base; unmatched bases: 6. Germline-derived CDR1 and CDR2 are DFQATT and SNEGSKA (reference sequence). There are 16 residues in the CDR3. As DNA, the CDR3 is TGCAGTGCTAGAGTACGCGGGACAGGAAGCAATCAGCCCCAGCATTTT. Its translation is CSARVRGTGSNQPQHF.

Details on this clonotype: Since a much larger clone is just one base distant, this may be a read error. This chain uses TRBV20-1 with TRBJ2-2, with D perhaps TRBD1 (6 bases). The CDR3 is made up of 13 amino acids. Germline CDR1 DFQATT, CDR2 SNEGSKA (reference sequence). Here the CDR3 reads CSASQRQAGALFF. DNA of the CDR3: TGCAGTGCTAGCCAACGACAGGCCGGGGCGCTGTTTTTT.

This clonotype was seen more than once but under ten times. The chain carries TRBV5-1 and TRBJ1-1; possible D gene TRBD1, 5 bases. This CDR3 spans 14 amino acids. Trimming took 7 bases from V and 5 from J, leaving 18 bases between them. CDR1 and CDR2 from the germline V gene are SGHRS and YFSETQ. CDR3 in DNA: TGCGCCAGCGGGGGGTCAAGGTCTCGAACTGAAGCTTTCTTT. Protein sequence: CASGGSRSRTEAFF.

The gene calls are TRBV7-8 and TRBJ1-1, with 7 bases matching TRBD1. V lost 2 bases and J lost 2; bases outside the gene matches: 2. Germline V lookup: CDR1 SGHVS, CDR2 FQNEAQ. This CDR3 contains 14 residues. The DNA of the CDR3 is TGTGCCAGCAGCTTACGACAGGGCAACACTGAAGCTTTCTTT. Translating it yields CASSLRQGNTEAFF.

In this sample, this clonotype turned up many times. The chain uses TRBV18 and TRBJ1-5; TRBD1 matches at 8 bases. V gave up 0 bases and J gave up 7 bases; unmatched junction bases: 8. The length of the CDR3 is 16 residues. Germline loops: CDR1 KGHSH, CDR2 LQKENI. CDR3 in DNA: TGTGCCAGCTCACCACCGGACAGGGAGGCTGGGCAGCCCCAGCATTTT. This gives the protein CASSPPDREAGQPQHF.

V and J are TRBV7-9 and TRBJ2-3; 8 bases align to TRBD2. Trimming took 3 bases from V and 1 from J; bases not matched to a gene: 12. The CDR3 is 18 residues long. Germline V lookup: CDR1 SEHNR, CDR2 FQNEAQ (reference sequence). The CDR3 nucleotides are TGTGCCAGCAGCTTCCAAACCAGCGGGAGTTACGGCACAGATACGCAGTATTTT. Its protein product is CASSFQTSGSYGTDTQYF.

This clonotype showed up many times. V usage is TRBV4-1 and J usage is TRBJ1-4; TRBD1 might be the D (6 bases). Germline loops: CDR1 MGHRA, CDR2 YSYEKL. V lost 0 bases to trimming and J lost 8 bases, with 13 bases between them. The CDR3 is 15 amino acids. CDR3 amino acids: CASSQEGARKEKLFF. The DNA of the CDR3 is TGCGCCAGCAGCCAAGAGGGGGCTCGGAAGGAAAAACTGTTTTTT.

This clonotype showed up just once. This may arise from a read error, as a much more abundant clone is one base away. The chain combines TRBV9 with TRBJ2-7, with 9 bases matching TRBD2. Germline CDR1 and CDR2: SGDLS and YYNGEE. CDR3 length equals 15 residues. The CDR3 DNA reads as TGTGCCAGCAGTTACCGACTAGCGGCACCCTACGAGCAGTGCTTC. It encodes CASSYRLAAPYEQCF.

The chain employs TRBV5-5 and TRBJ1-4; D perhaps matches TRBD1 (5 bases). Looked up from germline, CDR1 is SGHKS and CDR2 is YYEKEE (reference sequence). Between the trimmed V and J ends, which lost 3 bases and 8 bases, there was a span of 11 bases. The CDR3 sequence is 13 residues long. The DNA of the CDR3 is TGTGCCAGCAGCTCACGGGGGGGGGAAAAACTGTTTTTT. The encoded protein is CASSSRGGEKLFF.

The table lists this clonotype with a few counts. With a much larger clone just one base away, this may be a read error. This chain connects TRBV4-3 to TRBJ1-4; D unresolved. This CDR3 has 17 amino acids. Looked up from germline, CDR1 is LGHNA and CDR2 is YSLEER. The CDR3 sequence is CASSQESGWATNEKLLF. The DNA of the CDR3 is TGCGCCAGCAGCCAAGAATCAGGATGGGCCACTAATGAAAAACTGCTTTTT.

This clonotype has at least ten counts. As DNA, the CDR3 is TGCGCCAGCAGCTTAACCACAGCTACCTCTAACTATGGCTACACCTTC. Residues: CASSLTTATSNYGYTF. The V and J genes are TRBV5-1 and TRBJ1-2; D is ambiguous. The V gene's germline CDR1 is SGHRS and CDR2 YFSETQ. The CDR3 contains 16 residues. The V gene lost 2 bases and the J gene lost 0 bases, with 14 bases spanning the gap.

The chain carries TRBV6-5 and TRBJ2-1, with D possibly TRBD2 on 6 matching bases. Germline V gene lookup returns CDR1 MNHEY and CDR2 SVGAGI. V was pared by 6 bases and J by 10 bases, with 22 bases between. This CDR3 is 15 amino acids long. The CDR3 here is CASRLSGGPTVEQFF. In DNA, the CDR3 is TGTGCCAGCAGGCTCTCCGGGGGTCCTACAGTGGAGCAGTTCTTC.

Worth noting for this clonotype: At one end the junction does not follow the germline gene, possibly because of a read error. V and J are TRBV5-4 and TRBJ2-1; TRBD2 is a possible D gene (5 bases). The germline V gene encodes CDR1 SGHNT and CDR2 YYREEE (reference sequence). This CDR3 has 16 amino acids. DNA for the CDR3: TGTGCCAGCAGCTCCGAACGGGGTTTTTCGTACAATAAGCAGTTCTTC. Translating gives CASSSERGFSYNKQFF.

This clonotype was recorded many times. The chain combines TRBV10-1 with TRBJ2-1, with TRBD2 identical over 10 bases. Trimming cost V 5 bases and J 6 bases; bases outside gene matches: 4. CDR1 is WNHNN and CDR2 is SYGVQD in the germline V gene (reference sequence). The CDR3 is 14 residues long. The CDR3 DNA reads TGCGCCAGCAGTTCAGCGGGAGGGCCCAATGAGCAGTTCTTC. Translated, it gives CASSSAGGPNEQFF.

Only one count was recorded for this clonotype. A much more abundant neighbour one base away suggests this may be a read error. The rearrangement joins TRBV6-1 to TRBJ1-2; D possibly corresponds to TRBD1 (5 bases). CDR1 and CDR2 (germline): MNHNS, SASEGT. This CDR3 comprises 15 residues. V gave up 6 bases and J gave up 8 bases, with 22 bases separating them. This chain's CDR3 is CASRSITRGRSGYTF. In nucleotides, the CDR3 is TGTGCCAGCAGATCTATTACACGGGGCAGGTCCGGCTACACCTTC.

The chain couples TRBV19 to TRBJ2-2, with D possibly TRBD2 on 5 matching bases. The CDR3 is made up of 15 amino acids. V was shortened by 7 bases and J by 3 bases, with 15 bases between the two germline ends. Germline lookup yields CDR1 LNHDA and CDR2 SQIVND (reference sequence). In DNA form, the CDR3 reads TGTGCCAGTAACCCCCCCGGAGGCTACACCGGGGAGCTGTTTTTT. As protein: CASNPPGGYTGELFF.

The rearrangement links TRBV27 to TRBJ1-6; D call uncertain. V was shortened by 8 bases and J by 5 bases, with 16 bases between the two germline ends. This CDR3 region has 15 residues. Germline V gene lookup returns CDR1 MNHEY and CDR2 SMNVEV (reference sequence). CDR3 amino acids: CASGPGWQNNSPLHF. The CDR3 DNA follows: TGTGCCAGCGGTCCAGGCTGGCAGAATAATTCACCCCTCCACTTT.

The table lists this clonotype with many counts. The V and J genes are TRBV7-2 and TRBJ2-7; D call uncertain. Germline CDR1 is SGHTA and CDR2 is FQGNSA. The CDR3 contains 15 residues. V shed 5 bases and J shed 3 bases, with 17 bases lying between them. The CDR3 sequence is CASSPGSQRYYEQYF. The CDR3 DNA sequence: TGTGCCAGCAGCCCCGGGTCCCAGAGATACTACGAGCAGTACTTC.

A few counts support this clonotype. The chain couples TRBV7-9 to TRBJ1-1; D ambiguous. The germline V gene has CDR1 SEHNR and CDR2 FQNEAQ (reference sequence). The CDR3 sequence is 12 residues long. Trimming took 5 bases from V and 1 from J, leaving 5 bases between them. In nucleotides, the CDR3 is TGTGCCAGCAGCGGAACGAACACTGAAGCTTTCTTT. It is translated as CASSGTNTEAFF.